The T cell receptor beta chain described here comes from a study of shared clonotypes between healthy human individuals. It was across several immunoSEQ plates that each subset's genomic DNA was evenly split. TCRdb keeps only in-frame clones here, not all; method: immunoSEQ multiplex PCR. This sample yields approximately 650,000 clones, of which around 95% are seen a single time; 0.1% to 0.11% belongs to the top ten. The germline V and J ends were trimmed by 0 bases and 9 bases, with 9 bases remaining between them. Germline loops: CDR1 LNHNV, CDR2 YYDKDF (reference sequence). CDR3 length: 13 residues. Terminally differentiated effector memory CD45RA+ cells were left out of the naive CD8 fraction, which was CD45RO-negative and positively selected for CCR7.

The chain couples TRBV15 to TRBJ2-1; D is perhaps TRBD2 (5 bases). The sequence was obtained from a woman aged 25 to 39 in good health. The sequencing sample was made of naive CD8+ T cells sorted from blood. The chain's CDR3 is CATSRDKGSEQFF. CDR3 DNA: TGTGCCACCAGCAGAGATAAAGGGAGTGAGCAGTTCTTC.